Listed here are 13 T cell receptor beta chains from one sample, sequenced in a study of T cells in Graves' hyperthyroidism and ophthalmopathy. TCR beta CDR3 regions were amplified from RNA. Initially, a first-round RT-PCR of the TCR CDR3 employed the HTBI primer set. Each CDR3 protein is one row after TCRdb ran MiXCR on the multiplex PCR reads. The sample has approximately 300,000 distinct CDR3 sequences; approximately 17% are singletons. Sample: blood. The receptors here all came from a woman aged 55-69 years with Graves' ophthalmopathy.

This clonotype has just a few counts. The gene calls are TRBV19 and TRBJ1-1; 9 nucleotides agree with TRBD1. Germline V gene sequence: CDR1 LNHDA, CDR2 SQIVND (reference sequence). Trimming cost V 4 bases and J 5 bases; bases outside gene matches: 8. CDR3 length: 15 residues. The CDR3: CASSTEDRGWTEAFF. CDR3 DNA: TGTGCCAGTAGTACCGAGGACAGGGGCTGGACTGAAGCTTTCTTT.

As to this clonotype: The junction does not match germline at one end; this may be a read error. The chain uses TRBV7-2 and TRBJ1-5, with D perhaps matching TRBD1 (6 bases). CDR3 length: 15 amino acids. Germline V gene lookup returns CDR1 SGHTA and CDR2 FQGNSA. CDR3 loop: CACSPIDRYGQPQHF. CDR3 DNA: TGTGCCTGCAGCCCTATAGACAGGTATGGTCAGCCCCAGCATTTT.

The chain links TRBV14 to TRBJ2-6; a weak D match, TRBD2 (5 bases). The V gene's germline CDR1 is SGHDN and CDR2 FVKESK. This CDR3 spans 16 amino acids. Trimming took off 4 bases at V and 2 bases at J, with 12 bases between the two ends. The CDR3 loop reads CASSRTRTPGANVLTF. CDR3 coding DNA: TGTGCCAGCAGCCGAACTAGAACTCCTGGGGCCAACGTCCTGACTTTC.

This clonotype appeared many times. The chain uses TRBV7-2 and TRBJ2-7; a possible D gene is TRBD1 (5 bases). Trimming removed 1 base at V and 9 bases at J, with 10 bases between. Germline CDR1 is SGHTA and CDR2 is FQGNSA. The CDR3 contains 12 residues. The CDR3: CASSLVQGGQYF. Here the CDR3 DNA reads TGTGCCAGCAGCTTAGTGCAGGGTGGGCAGTACTTC. The full variable domain, in which reference TRBV7-2 and TRBJ2-7 provide the parts outside the CDR3, is GAGVSQSPSNKVTEKGKDVELRCDPISGHTALYWYRQSLGQGLEFLIYFQGNSAPDKSGLPSDRFSAERTGGSVSTLTIQRTQQEDSAVYLCASSLVQGGQYFGPGTRLTVT.

This clonotype has ten or more counts. V usage is TRBV28 and J usage is TRBJ2-1; D is unresolved. CDR1 and CDR2 from the germline V gene are MDHEN and SYDVKM. Trimming pared 5 bases from V and 13 bases from J, leaving 9 bases between. The CDR3 spans 10 residues. The CDR3 DNA reads as TGTGCCAGCAGTGTTATACCCCAGTTCTTC. Translation gives CASSVIPQFF.

This clonotype was observed many times. The V gene is TRBV7-9, the J gene TRBJ2-3; D is undetermined. V shed 3 bases and J shed 0 bases, with 19 bases lying between them. Germline V gene sequence: CDR1 SEHNR, CDR2 FQNEAQ (reference sequence). The length of the CDR3 is 18 residues. The CDR3 DNA reads TGTGCCAGCAGCTTTTATTGGCCGCAGTTCTCCAGCACAGATACGCAGTATTTT. Translating it yields CASSFYWPQFSSTDTQYF. Full variable domain (rest looked up from reference TRBV7-9 and TRBJ2-3): DTGVSQNPRHKITKRGQNVTFRCDPISEHNRLYWYRQTLGQGPEFLTYFQNEAQLEKSRLLSDRFSAERPKGSFSTLEIQRTEQGDSAMYLCASSFYWPQFSSTDTQYFGPGTRLTVL.

In this sample, this clonotype turned up many times. The chain links TRBV7-9 to TRBJ1-1, with D unclear. The length of the CDR3 is 14 residues. The germline CDR1 and CDR2 sequences are SEHNR and FQNEAQ (reference sequence). The V end lost 0 bases, the J end lost 4 bases, and 9 bases lay between the germline ends. This chain's CDR3 is CASSLAVTSTEAFF. DNA of the CDR3: TGTGCCAGCAGCTTAGCCGTAACGAGCACTGAAGCTTTCTTT.

This clonotype was picked up many times. At one of its ends the junction is not consistent with the germline gene, which may arise from a read error. The chain uses TRBV7-2 and TRBJ1-2; D not certain. The CDR3 sequence is 13 residues long. CDR1 is SGHTA, CDR2 FQGNSA, per germline. The chain's CDR3 is CASCLDGNYGYTF. DNA for the CDR3: TGTGCCAGCTGCTTAGATGGTAACTATGGCTACACCTTC.

The sample holds many counts of this clonotype. The V call is TRBV7-3, the J call TRBJ2-1, with 7 bases identical to TRBD2. Germline loops: CDR1 SGHTA, CDR2 FQGTGA. The trim removed 0 bases at V and 3 bases at J, leaving 2 bases unmatched. This CDR3 has 15 residues. The CDR3 sequence is CASSLTSGNYNEQFF. DNA for the CDR3: TGTGCCAGCAGCTTAACGAGCGGGAACTACAATGAGCAGTTCTTC.

This clonotype showed up many times. The J gene is TRBJ2-7, the V gene TRBV7-8; D is undetermined. Trimming left V 3 bases short and J 4 bases short, with 13 bases between. The CDR3 is 14 residues long. Germline CDR1 reads SGHVS; CDR2 reads FQNEAQ. The CDR3 coding sequence is TGTGCCAGCAGCTTGAATCAAAAGGGTTACGAGCAGTACTTC. This encodes CASSLNQKGYEQYF.

This clonotype was found a few times. The chain carries TRBV3-1 and TRBJ2-5, with D possibly called TRBD1 or TRBD2 (5 bases each). The CDR3 totals 14 residues. Germline values: CDR1 LGHDT, CDR2 YNNKEL (reference sequence). Trimming left V 2 bases short and J 5 bases short, with 12 bases between. The CDR3 region is CASSQIQEGETQYF. As DNA, the CDR3 is TGTGCCAGCAGCCAAATCCAAGAGGGGGAGACCCAGTACTTC.

This sequence joins TRBV20-1 and TRBJ2-7; 9 bases fit TRBD1. The V gene end was trimmed by 3 bases and the J gene end by 3 bases; junction bases not matched to a gene: 6. This CDR3 contains 14 residues. Germline CDR1 DFQATT, CDR2 SNEGSKA (reference sequence). CDR3 protein: CSARRTGAFYEQYF. The CDR3 coding sequence is TGCAGTGCTAGGAGGACAGGGGCCTTCTACGAGCAGTACTTC.

The chain links TRBV2 to TRBJ1-5; weak D call: TRBD1 (6 bases). CDR3 length: 15 amino acids. CDR1 and CDR2 from the germline V gene are SNHLY and FYNNEI. V dropped 6 bases and J dropped 9 bases, with 21 bases sitting between them. Here the CDR3 reads CASSADSFPNGPQHF. CDR3 nucleotides: TGTGCCAGCAGCGCGGACAGTTTCCCAAATGGGCCCCAGCATTTT.